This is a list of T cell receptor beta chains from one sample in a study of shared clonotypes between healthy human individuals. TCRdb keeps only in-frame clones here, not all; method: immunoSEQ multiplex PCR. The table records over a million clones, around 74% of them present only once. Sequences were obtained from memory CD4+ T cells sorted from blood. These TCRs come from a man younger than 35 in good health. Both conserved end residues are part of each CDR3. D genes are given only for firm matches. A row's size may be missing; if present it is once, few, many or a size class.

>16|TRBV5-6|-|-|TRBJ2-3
CASTHGPGDSTDTQYF
TGTGCCAGCACCCACGGTCCGGGGGACAGCACAGATACGCAGTATTTT
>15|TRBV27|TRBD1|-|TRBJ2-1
CASSRNTGVYNEQFF
TGTGCCAGCAGTCGAAACACAGGGGTTTACAATGAGCAGTTCTTC
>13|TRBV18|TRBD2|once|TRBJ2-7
CASSVTSGYEQYF
TGTGCCAGCTCAGTAACTAGCGGCTACGAGCAGTACTTC
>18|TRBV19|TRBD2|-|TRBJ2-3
CASSIQTSGRGRTDTQYF
TGTGCCAGTAGTATTCAAACTAGCGGGAGAGGGAGGACAGATACGCAGTATTTT
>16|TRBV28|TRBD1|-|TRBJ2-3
CASSSQGQAGTDTQYF
TGTGCCAGCAGTTCCCAGGGACAGGCGGGCACAGATACGCAGTATTTT
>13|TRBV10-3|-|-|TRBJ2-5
CAISESRGETQYF
TGTGCCATCAGTGAGTCTCGGGGGGAGACCCAGTACTTC
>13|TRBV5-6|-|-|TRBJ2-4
CASSLEETAIQYF
TGTGCCAGCAGCCTTGAAGAGACAGCAATTCAGTACTTC
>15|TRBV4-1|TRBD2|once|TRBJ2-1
CASSPWGGVVNEQFF
TGCGCCAGCAGCCCTTGGGGGGGAGTGGTAAATGAGCAGTTCTTC
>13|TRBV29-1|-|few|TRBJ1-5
CSVTWGRDQPQHF
TGCAGCGTTACTTGGGGGAGGGATCAGCCCCAGCATTTT
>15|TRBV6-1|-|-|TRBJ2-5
CATLQQGLGGETQYF
TGTGCCACCCTACAACAGGGTCTAGGCGGAGAGACCCAGTACTTC
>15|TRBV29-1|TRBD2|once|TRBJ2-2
CSVGLGTINTGELFF
TGCAGCGTTGGATTGGGGACTATCAACACCGGGGAGCTGTTTTTT
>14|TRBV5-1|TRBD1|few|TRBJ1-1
CASSGGTGNTEAFF
TGCGCCAGCAGCGGGGGGACAGGGAACACTGAAGCTTTCTTT